The count of the clone carrying this T cell receptor (beta chain) is one. Its antigen remains unidentified. The source of the sample is a study of OX40 agonist ivuxolimab in advanced cancers. Whole-study context: With a range of roughly 20 to 80, age averaged approximately 64 years, and around 80% were male. Study results and limitations: Low clonal expansion, among the lowest seen, marked partial responders at 0.1-3.0 mg/kg. What antigens the expanded peripheral T cells recognized was never established.

Between the trimmed V and J ends, which lost 1 base and 2 bases, there was a span of 9 bases. CDR1 is SGHNT, CDR2 YENEEA, per germline. This CDR3 has 16 residues. Sequencing used immunoSEQ multiplex PCR; TCRdb keeps in-frame clones, though not all of them. The sample has some 74,000 clones, 85% seen once. Individuals having autoimmune disease history or systemic immunosuppression were not enrolled. The clonotype was recovered from an adult with an advanced solid tumor such as melanoma, head and neck, liver or kidney cancer. This specimen consisted of CD4+ or CD8+ T cells sorted from blood, obtained in a trial of the OX40 agonist ivuxolimab. This chain uses TRBV11-3 with TRBJ2-6; perhaps D is TRBD1 or TRBD2 (5 bases each). DNA for the CDR3: TGTGCCAGCAGCTTAGGGGGGATGGCTGGGGCCAACGTCCTGACTTTC. Translated: CASSLGGMAGANVLTF. Together with reference TRBV11-3 and TRBJ2-6, the CDR3 gives the full variable domain: EAGVVQSPRYKIIEKKQPVAFWCNPISGHNTLYWYLQNLGQGPELLIRYENEEAVDDSQLPKDRFSAERLKGVDSTLKIQPAELGDSAVYLCASSLGGMAGANVLTFGAGSRLTVL.